This T cell receptor (beta chain) emerged from a study of T cell responses to AZD1222 COVID-19 vaccine. Study findings and constraints: In the spike-specific TCR repertoire, nearly half reportedly target unmutated variant regions.

In germline, CDR1 is SNHLY, CDR2 FYNNEI. The CDR3 spans 16 residues. Trimming at V came to 4 bases and at J to 2 bases, leaving 4 bases not matched to a gene. Sequenced by immunoSEQ multiplex PCR; TCRdb stores in-frame clones only, minus some. The sample contains about 170,000 clones, about nine tenths of which appear only once. On this clone: Its antigen is not identified.

Sequencing used peripheral blood, obtained on day 0 of AZD1222 vaccination. The chain joins TRBV2 to TRBJ2-1, with 11 bases lining up with TRBD2. This receptor was identified in an adult in good health. CDR3 sequence: CASSARLAGTYNEQFF. CDR3 sequence (DNA): TGTGCCAGCAGTGCGCGACTAGCGGGGACCTACAATGAGCAGTTCTTC.